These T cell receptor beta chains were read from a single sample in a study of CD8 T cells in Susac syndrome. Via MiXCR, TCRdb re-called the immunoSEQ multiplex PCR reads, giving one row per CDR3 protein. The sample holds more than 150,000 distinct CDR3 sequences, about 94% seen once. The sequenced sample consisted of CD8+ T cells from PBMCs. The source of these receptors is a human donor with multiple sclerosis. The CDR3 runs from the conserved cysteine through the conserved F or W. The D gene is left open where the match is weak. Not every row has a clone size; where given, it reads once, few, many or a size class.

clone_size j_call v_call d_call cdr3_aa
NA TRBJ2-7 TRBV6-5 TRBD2 CASSYSAGGDYEQYF
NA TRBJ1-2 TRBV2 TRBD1 CASKRDSGQGEGYTF
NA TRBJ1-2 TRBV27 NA CASSLSGGYGYTF
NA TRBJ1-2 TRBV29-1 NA CSVPNSSGGYTF
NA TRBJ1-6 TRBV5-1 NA CASSPAGSPLHF
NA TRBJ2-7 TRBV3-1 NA CASSQPGGLRSGEQYF
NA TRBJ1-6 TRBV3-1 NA CASSQDPAGEDNSPLHF
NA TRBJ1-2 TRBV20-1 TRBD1 CSARAGQGFNYGYTF
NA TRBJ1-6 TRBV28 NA CASSLQGGNSPLHF
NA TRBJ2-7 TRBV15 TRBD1 CATSRRDRELDYEQYF
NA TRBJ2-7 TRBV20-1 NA CSASVWDVSYEQYF
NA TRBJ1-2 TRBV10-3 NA CAINPSEGSPNYGYTF
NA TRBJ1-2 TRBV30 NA CAWSWTATNYGYTF
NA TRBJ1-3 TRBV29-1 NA CSVSGRGNTIYF
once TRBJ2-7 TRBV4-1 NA CASSQALIGVYEQYF
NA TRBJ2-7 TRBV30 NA CAWSVILGTEQYF
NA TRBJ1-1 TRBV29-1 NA CSVEGREEAFF
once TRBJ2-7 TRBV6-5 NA CASSLGTHPSYEQYF
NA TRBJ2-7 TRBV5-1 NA CASSLGQPHITRNEQYF
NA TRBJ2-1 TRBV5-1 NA CASSVQGNNEQFF
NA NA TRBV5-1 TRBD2 CASSPSAGGKPHQFF
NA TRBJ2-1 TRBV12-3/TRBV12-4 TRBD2 CASSQLAGDPRQFF
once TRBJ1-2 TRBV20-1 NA CSASEEGKREYGYTF
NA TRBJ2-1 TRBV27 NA CASSLSPGTGIYNEQFF
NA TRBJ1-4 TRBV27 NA CASAPGGKEKLFF
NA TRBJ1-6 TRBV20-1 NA CSARRLGENSPLHF
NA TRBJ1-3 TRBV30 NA CAWTPGSSGNTIYF
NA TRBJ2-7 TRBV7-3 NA CASSLKRGGLDSSYEQYF
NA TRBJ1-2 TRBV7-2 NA CASSPGAYGYTF